Presented here are 17 T cell receptor beta chains from one specimen sequenced in a study of T-cell reconstitution after alpha-beta-depleted transplantation in children (dated by TCRdb to 2015 to 2016). This specimen's treatment or condition label, per the study, means: allogeneic hematopoietic cell transplantation with graft depleted of TCRalphabeta T cells and CD19 B cells. Library generation was performed with PCR. Sequencer: Illumina HiSeq 2500. Molecular barcoding was employed in the preparation of TCR libraries, with unique molecular identifiers being used to normalize TCRbeta repertoire quantification. TCRdb redid the processing of the public reads, applying fastp at Q25 and MiXCR, and retained in-frame beta chains. For every CDR3 protein sequence, its rows merge into one entry that carries the most common genes and DNA. This sample has a few hundred thousand distinct CDR3 sequences in its table, and more than 20% of those were observed once. Of the sample, 30% to 40% is held by the ten largest clones.

The sample in question was PBMCs, obtained before TCRalphabeta/CD19-depleted stem cell transplant. The receptors here all came from a boy less than two years old with Wiskott-Aldrich syndrome, due to receive a stem cell transplant.

The rearrangement links TRBV12-3 or TRBV12-4 to TRBJ2-3; possibly TRBD2 for D (6 bases). Trimming took 1 base from V and 2 from J, leaving 10 bases between them. The CDR3 is 15 amino acids. CDR3 amino acids: CASSLVGLFTDTQYF. The DNA for the CDR3 is TGTGCCAGCAGTTTAGTGGGACTGTTCACAGATACGCAGTATTTT.

The chain uses TRBV25-1 and TRBJ2-3; D might be TRBD2 (6 bases). Germline CDR1 MGHDK, CDR2 SYGVNS. The ends were cut back, 1 base at V and 5 bases at J, with 10 bases in the middle. The length of the CDR3 is 14 residues. CDR3 protein: CASSEWGGVDTQYF. The CDR3 DNA sequence: TGTGCCAGCAGTGAATGGGGAGGTGTAGATACGCAGTATTTT. Looking up the rest from reference TRBV25-1 and TRBJ2-3 gives the full variable domain: EADIYQTPRYLVIGTGKKITLECSQTMGHDKMYWYQQDPGMELHLIHYSYGVNSTEKGDLSSESTVSRIRTEHFPLTLESARPSHTSQYLCASSEWGGVDTQYFGPGTRLTVL.

This clonotype was recorded once. The chain uses TRBV29-1 and TRBJ2-5; 8 nucleotides match TRBD2. The CDR3 has 13 amino acids. Germline-derived CDR1 and CDR2 are SQVTM and ANQGSEA. The V and J ends lost 3 bases and 4 bases, in that order; junction bases with no gene match: 4. CDR3: CSVDRGGGETQYF. As DNA, the CDR3 is TGCAGCGTTGATCGGGGGGGCGGAGAGACCCAGTACTTC.

This chain joins TRBV4-2 and TRBJ1-2; 7 positions agree with TRBD1. The germline V gene has CDR1 LGHNA and CDR2 YNFKEQ. This CDR3 comprises 15 residues. V shed 0 bases, J shed 2 bases, and the junction held 3 bases outside the gene matches. The CDR3 reads CASSQEETGNYGYTF. The DNA of the CDR3 is TGTGCCAGCAGCCAAGAAGAGACAGGGAACTATGGCTACACCTTC.

V usage is TRBV29-1 and J usage is TRBJ2-7, with 10 bases aligning to TRBD2. There are 13 residues in the CDR3. CDR1 SQVTM and CDR2 ANQGSEA come from the germline V gene. Trimming took 7 bases from V and 6 from J; bases not matched to a gene: 9. The CDR3 DNA sequence: TGCAGCGGTTCAGCGGGAGGGCCGGCCGAGCAGTACTTC. Translated: CSGSAGGPAEQYF.

This clonotype has only a few counts. V and J are TRBV11-1 and TRBJ2-4; 11 bases agree with TRBD2. Trimming removed 3 bases from V and 0 bases from J; junction bases left unmatched: 7. CDR1 and CDR2 (germline): SGHAT, FQDESV (reference sequence). The CDR3 spans 18 residues. The CDR3 sequence is CASSFIPGLAGAKNIQYF. CDR3 nucleotides: TGTGCCAGCAGCTTTATCCCCGGACTAGCGGGAGCCAAAAACATTCAGTACTTC.

The V gene is TRBV6-5, the J gene TRBJ2-1, with D possibly TRBD2 on 5 matching bases. Trimming shortened V by 0 bases and J by 2 bases, and 14 bases separated the two germline ends. The CDR3 has 17 amino acids. Germline CDR1 is MNHEY and CDR2 is SVGAGI. The CDR3 nucleotides are TGTGCCAGCAGTTACTCGATGGGTTCCGGGGCCTACAATGAGCAGTTCTTC. Translated: CASSYSMGSGAYNEQFF.

This clonotype was found a few times. V and J are TRBV10-3 and TRBJ2-2; D not resolved. Germline V gives CDR1 ENHRY, CDR2 SYGVKD. The CDR3 is made up of 15 amino acids. V was shortened by 3 bases and J by 4 bases, with 12 bases between the two germline ends. This chain's CDR3 is CAISEANDRTGELFF. Here the CDR3 DNA reads TGTGCCATCAGTGAAGCAAACGATCGCACCGGGGAGCTGTTTTTT.

The chain couples TRBV6-1 to TRBJ1-5; TRBD1 matches at 7 bases. This CDR3 is built from 17 residues. Germline-derived CDR1 and CDR2 are MNHNS and SASEGT. V lost 6 bases to trimming and J lost 5 bases; unmatched junction nucleotides: 16. As DNA, the CDR3 is TGTGCCAGCAGACGATCAGCCCGACGACAGGGAGATCAGCCCCAGCATTTT. As protein: CASRRSARRQGDQPQHF.

This clonotype was detected only a few times. This chain connects TRBV20-1 to TRBJ2-7; 7 nucleotides match TRBD1. Germline CDR1 reads DFQATT; CDR2 reads SNEGSKA (reference sequence). With 5 bases clipped from V and 2 bases from J, the junction kept 6 bases outside the gene matches. The CDR3 is made up of 13 amino acids. In nucleotides, the CDR3 is TGCAGTGCTCACGACAGGGACCCCTACGAGCAGTACTTC. It translates to CSAHDRDPYEQYF.

There are a few counts of this clonotype. The V and J genes are TRBV20-1 and TRBJ2-5, with D maybe TRBD2 (6 bases). The CDR3 runs 13 residues. V was pared by 1 base and J by 2 bases, with 8 bases between. CDR1 is DFQATT and CDR2 is SNEGSKA in the germline V gene (reference sequence). CDR3 sequence: CSARVSGQETQYF. The CDR3 DNA is TGCAGTGCTAGAGTTAGCGGACAAGAGACCCAGTACTTC.

This clonotype was found many times. The chain's CDR3 is CAISIAGGLNTGELFF. The CDR3 DNA reads as TGTGCCATCAGTATAGCGGGGGGGTTGAACACCGGGGAGCTGTTTTTT. V usage is TRBV10-3 and J usage is TRBJ2-2, with 11 positions matching TRBD2. The CDR3 is 16 residues long. The ends lost 5 bases at V and 1 base at J; junction bases unmatched: 3. Germline V gene sequence: CDR1 ENHRY, CDR2 SYGVKD.

This clonotype was counted a few times. V gene TRBV12-3 or TRBV12-4 combines with J gene TRBJ2-5; 7 bases fit TRBD2. The V segment lost 8 bases and the J segment 7 bases; nucleotides outside the gene matches: 7. The CDR3 is 12 residues long. The CDR3: CASGRAVLTQYF. CDR3 sequence (DNA): TGTGCCAGCGGGAGGGCCGTCTTGACCCAGTACTTC.

This clonotype showed up just a few times. This chain links TRBV7-8 with TRBJ2-1; D unclear. V was pared by 5 bases and J by 9 bases, with 11 bases between. The CDR3 totals 12 residues. CDR1 and CDR2 from the germline V gene are SGHVS and FQNEAQ. The CDR3 protein is CASSQTQSEQFF. The DNA of the CDR3 is TGTGCCAGCAGCCAAACACAGAGTGAGCAGTTCTTC. The full variable domain, in which reference TRBV7-8 and TRBJ2-1 provide the parts outside the CDR3, is GAGVSQSPRYKVAKRGQDVALRCDPISGHVSLFWYQQALGQGPEFLTYFQNEAQLDKSGLPSDRFFAERPEGSVSTLKIQRTQQEDSAVYLCASSQTQSEQFFGPGTRLTVL.

The chain employs TRBV3-1 and TRBJ2-7, with D possibly being TRBD2 (5 bases). Germline V gene lookup returns CDR1 LGHDT and CDR2 YNNKEL (reference sequence). CDR3 length: 17 residues. With 10 bases removed from V and 6 bases from J, the gap between germline ends came to 31 bases. The CDR3 loop reads CATTQRSLAYGKVEQYF. The CDR3 DNA reads TGTGCCACCACCCAAAGATCATTGGCCTACGGGAAGGTCGAGCAGTACTTC.

The chain carries TRBV5-1 and TRBJ1-4; 7 positions match TRBD1. The CDR3 is 13 amino acids. Germline loops: CDR1 SGHRS, CDR2 YFSETQ. Unmatched junction bases numbered 1, after V lost 0 bases and J lost 8 bases. The CDR3 is CASSLEGAEKLFF. The DNA for the CDR3 is TGCGCCAGCAGCTTGGAGGGGGCAGAAAAACTGTTTTTT.

The chain employs TRBV28 and TRBJ2-7; possibly TRBD2 for D (7 bases). Germline-derived CDR1 and CDR2 are MDHEN and SYDVKM. V was cut by 5 bases and J by 3 bases, with 23 bases left in between. The CDR3 totals 17 residues. The CDR3 coding sequence is TGTGCCAGCAGTCGTTTTGCGGGGGCACCCACCTACTACGAGCAGTACTTC. The encoded protein is CASSRFAGAPTYYEQYF.